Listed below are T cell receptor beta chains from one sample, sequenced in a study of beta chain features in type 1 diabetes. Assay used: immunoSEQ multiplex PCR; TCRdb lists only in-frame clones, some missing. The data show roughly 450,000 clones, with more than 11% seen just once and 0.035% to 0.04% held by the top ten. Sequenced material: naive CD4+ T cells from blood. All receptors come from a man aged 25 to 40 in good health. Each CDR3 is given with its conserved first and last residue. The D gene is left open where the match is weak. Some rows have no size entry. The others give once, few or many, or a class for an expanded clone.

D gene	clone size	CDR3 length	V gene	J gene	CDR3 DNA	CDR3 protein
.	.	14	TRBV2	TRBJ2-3	TGTGCCAGCATGCTGGGGGGCAGCACAGATACGCAGTATTTT	CASMLGGSTDTQYF
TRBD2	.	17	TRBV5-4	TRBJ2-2	TGTGCCAGCAGCCCGGAACTAGCGGTGATAGCCACCGGGGAGCTGTTTTTT	CASSPELAVIATGELFF
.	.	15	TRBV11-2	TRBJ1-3	TGTGCCAGCAGCTTAGTTGGGGGATTTGGAAACACCATATATTTT	CASSLVGGFGNTIYF
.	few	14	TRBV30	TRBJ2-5	TGTGCCTGGAGTGTACGCCTCCGGGGAGAGACCCAGTACTTC	CAWSVRLRGETQYF
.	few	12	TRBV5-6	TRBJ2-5	TGTGCCAGCAGCTTGGCCGAAGAGACCCAGTACTTC	CASSLAEETQYF
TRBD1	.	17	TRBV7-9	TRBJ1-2	TGTGCCAGCAGCTTAAATATACACGGGACAGCAGTCTATGGCTACACCTTC	CASSLNIHGTAVYGYTF
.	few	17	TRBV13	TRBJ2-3	TGTGCCAGCAGCTTCTTGGGGGGCCCACTTGGCACAGATACGCAGTATTTT	CASSFLGGPLGTDTQYF
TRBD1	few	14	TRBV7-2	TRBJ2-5	TGTGCCAGCAGCTTGCAGGGGGTTGGTGAGACCCAGTACTTC	CASSLQGVGETQYF
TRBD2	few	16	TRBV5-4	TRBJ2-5	TGTGCCAGCAGCTCTGGACTAGCGGGGGGGCTTGAGACCCAGTACTTC	CASSSGLAGGLETQYF
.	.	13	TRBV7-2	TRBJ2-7	TGTGCCAGCAGCTTAGGAGGTCAAACGGAGCAGTACTTC	CASSLGGQTEQYF
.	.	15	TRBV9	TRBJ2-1	TGTGCCAGCAGCATGTCAGGGCAAGGAGAGAGTGAGCAGTTCTTC	CASSMSGQGESEQFF
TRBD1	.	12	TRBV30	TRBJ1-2	TGTGCCGTACAACAGGGGCGGTATGGCTACACCTTC	CAVQQGRYGYTF
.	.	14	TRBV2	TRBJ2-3	TGTGCCAGCAATCAAGCGGAGGGAACAGATACGCAGTATTTT	CASNQAEGTDTQYF
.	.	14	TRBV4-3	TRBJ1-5	TGCGCCAGCAGCCAAGATCTGGGAGATCAGCCCCAGCATTTT	CASSQDLGDQPQHF
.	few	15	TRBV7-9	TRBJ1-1	TGTGCCAGCAGCCTGGGGGGACCTCCAAACACTGAAGCTTTCTTT	CASSLGGPPNTEAFF
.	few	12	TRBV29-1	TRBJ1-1	TGCAGCGTTGGGGACCCCAACACTGAAGCTTTCTTT	CSVGDPNTEAFF
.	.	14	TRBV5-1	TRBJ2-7	TGCGCCAGCAGCTCGTCAGGGTCGGGCTACGAGCAGTACTTC	CASSSSGSGYEQYF
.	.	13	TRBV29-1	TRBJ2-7	TGCAGCGTTGCCGGGAGAGGGGCCAGCGAGCAGTACTTC	CSVAGRGASEQYF